This T cell receptor beta chain is drawn from a study of blood T cell repertoires in COVID-19. Study as a whole: Specimens from acute and convalescent COVID-19 originated in the United States, Italy and Spain. Sources were T cells, B-cell-depleted T cells, or PBMCs; the material itself was cDNA or gDNA.

V lost 4 bases and J 2 bases, leaving 8 bases between the germline ends. Germline V gene data show CDR1 as SQVTM and CDR2 as ANQGSEA. The CDR3 has 13 residues. In the authors' workflow: Amplification of reference gene primers was used by the study to estimate nucleated cell counts. Repertoires were generated with immunoSEQ multiplex PCR, while TCRdb's copy carries only in-frame clones and drops some. V, J and clone size are those of that table, while D and trimming were read from the DNA. The sample has about 200,000 clones, roughly 79% seen once. V gene TRBV29-1 combines with J gene TRBJ2-2; the D is unclear. The TCR originated in a human donor with acute or convalescent COVID-19. The donor label of this sample is uncertain. The sample comprised peripheral blood. CDR3 bases: TGCAGCGTTGGGTCTAGTAACACCGGGGAGCTGTTTTTT. The encoded protein is CSVGSSNTGELFF.